Below, one T cell receptor (beta chain) is given with its context. The CDR3 consists of 13 residues. V was trimmed by 5 bases and J by 2 bases, leaving 7 bases between them. The sample comes from a study of CD8 T cells in ankylosing spondylitis. By quantitative 5'-RACE with molecular barcodes, the TCR beta libraries were made. Each CDR3 protein is one row after TCRdb ran MiXCR on the 5' RACE reads. The sample has approximately 220,000 distinct CDR3 sequences; 10% are singletons. This clonotype was obtained from a male donor with ankylosing spondylitis or in good health (not recorded which). The chain is built from TRBV12-3 or TRBV12-4 and TRBJ1-3, with D perhaps TRBD1 (5 bases). The specimen was blood, either unsorted or a sorted T cell fraction (not recorded which). The DNA of the CDR3 is TGTGCCAGCAGTACGACAGCTGGAAACACCATATATTTT. It yields the protein CASSTTAGNTIYF.